One sample yielded the 11 T cell receptor beta chains listed below, sequenced in a study of OX40 agonist ivuxolimab in advanced cancers. The method was the immunoSEQ multiplex PCR assay. In its TCRdb copy, this immuneACCESS table keeps in-frame sequences only and misses some clones. Where compared with another copy, unresolved V genes explain less than half of these, and the others have no known cause. The sample profile shows about 49,000 clones; 85% of them were found once. The biggest ten clones account for around 21% of the sample. The source was CD4+ or CD8+ T cells sorted from blood, collected in a trial of the OX40 agonist ivuxolimab. These receptors were collected from an adult with an advanced solid tumor such as melanoma, head and neck, liver or kidney cancer.

The chain couples TRBV5-8 to TRBJ1-2, with no clear D. The CDR3 consists of 14 residues. CDR1 is SGHTS, CDR2 YDEGEE, per germline. V was pared by 0 bases and J by 5 bases, with 11 bases between. This CDR3 is CASSLEIPLYGYTF. The CDR3 DNA is TGTGCCAGCAGCTTGGAAATCCCCTTATATGGCTACACCTTC.

The J gene is TRBJ2-7, the V gene TRBV6-5; 7 bases map to TRBD1. CDR3 size: 13 residues. J was trimmed by 4 bases and V by 8 bases; bases with no gene match: 8. Per germline, CDR1 MNHEY and CDR2 SVGAGI. The CDR3, as DNA: TGTGCCAGCGCCTCCGGGACAGAGTACGAGCAGTACGTC. This sequence encodes CASASGTEYEQYV.

V and J are TRBV14 and TRBJ1-5; D gene ambiguous. CDR3 length: 13 residues. Trimming removed 1 base at V and 4 bases at J, with 5 bases between. CDR1 and CDR2 from the germline V gene are SGHDN and FVKESK. CDR3 sequence (DNA): TGTGCCAGCAGCCAAGCAAAGAATCAGCCCCAGCATTTT. This codes for CASSQAKNQPQHF.

This clone has a single count. The chain is built from TRBV5-1 and TRBJ2-1; TRBD2 aligns across 10 bases. The CDR3 totals 19 residues. V lost 0 bases to trimming and J lost 0 bases; unmatched junction nucleotides: 9. Germline CDR1 is SGHRS and CDR2 is YFSETQ. The CDR3: CASSLVAGGPSSSYNEQFF. In DNA form, the CDR3 reads TGCGCCAGCAGCTTGGTAGCGGGGGGCCCCTCGAGCTCCTACAATGAGCAGTTCTTC.

This sequence joins TRBV7-8 and TRBJ2-2; 7 bases line up with TRBD1. This CDR3 contains 14 residues. V lost 7 bases to trimming and J lost 0 bases; unmatched junction nucleotides: 2. Germline CDR1 is SGHVS and CDR2 is FQNEAQ. CDR3 protein: CASTGTANTGELFF. Written as DNA, the CDR3 is TGTGCCAGCACCGGGACAGCGAACACCGGGGAGCTGTTTTTT.

DNA for the CDR3: TGTGCCAGCAGCCTCTCGGATTCCGGGTTGCTAGCCAAAAACATTCAGTACTTC. Protein sequence: CASSLSDSGLLAKNIQYF. The chain is built from TRBV11-2 and TRBJ2-4; D remains unclear. The CDR3 is made up of 18 amino acids. The V and J ends lost 5 bases and 0 bases respectively, with 20 bases between them. CDR1 SGHAT and CDR2 FQNNGV come from the germline V gene.

The genes are TRBV9 and TRBJ2-2; 7 bases fit TRBD1. V dropped 7 bases and J dropped 1; count of bases not matched to a gene: 1. The CDR3 has 13 amino acids. Germline V gives CDR1 SGDLS, CDR2 YYNGEE. In DNA form, the CDR3 reads TGTGCCAGCGACAGGGAGAACACCGGGGAGCTGTTTTTT. It codes for CASDRENTGELFF.

This rearrangement joins TRBV18 to TRBJ2-7; D remains unclear. Germline V CDR1 and CDR2: KGHSH, LQKENI. The CDR3 has 14 amino acids. V gave up 2 bases and J gave up 4 bases, with 12 bases separating them. CDR3 in DNA: TGTGCCAGCTCACCAGGAGAACAGCTTTACGAGCAGTACTTC. Translated: CASSPGEQLYEQYF.

The chain carries TRBV28 and TRBJ2-4; TRBD2 matches at 9 bases. There are 12 residues in the CDR3. V trimming: 10 bases; J trimming: 6 bases; junction bases outside the gene matches: 4. CDR1 is MDHEN, CDR2 SYDVKM, per germline. The CDR3 loop is CATRGGLNIQYF. The CDR3 DNA reads as TGTGCCACGCGGGGGGGCTTAAACATTCAGTACTTC.

The rearrangement links TRBV4-1 to TRBJ1-2; 8 nucleotides line up with TRBD1. Germline V CDR1 and CDR2: MGHRA, YSYEKL. V was pared by 1 base and J by 8 bases, with 6 bases of the junction left unmatched. This CDR3 has 14 amino acids. CDR3 bases: TGCGCCAGCAGCCAAGTTCAGGGGGCCGCGGGCTACACCTTC. It encodes CASSQVQGAAGYTF.

By proportion, this clone is medium-sized. The CDR3 protein is CASSKDRVYNEQFF. DNA for the CDR3: TGTGCCAGCAGCAAGGACAGGGTTTACAATGAGCAGTTCTTC. The chain employs TRBV7-6 and TRBJ2-1; 8 bases line up with TRBD1. This CDR3 spans 14 amino acids. Germline loops: CDR1 SGHVS, CDR2 FNYEAQ. Trimming removed 5 bases from V and 4 bases from J; junction bases left unmatched: 4.